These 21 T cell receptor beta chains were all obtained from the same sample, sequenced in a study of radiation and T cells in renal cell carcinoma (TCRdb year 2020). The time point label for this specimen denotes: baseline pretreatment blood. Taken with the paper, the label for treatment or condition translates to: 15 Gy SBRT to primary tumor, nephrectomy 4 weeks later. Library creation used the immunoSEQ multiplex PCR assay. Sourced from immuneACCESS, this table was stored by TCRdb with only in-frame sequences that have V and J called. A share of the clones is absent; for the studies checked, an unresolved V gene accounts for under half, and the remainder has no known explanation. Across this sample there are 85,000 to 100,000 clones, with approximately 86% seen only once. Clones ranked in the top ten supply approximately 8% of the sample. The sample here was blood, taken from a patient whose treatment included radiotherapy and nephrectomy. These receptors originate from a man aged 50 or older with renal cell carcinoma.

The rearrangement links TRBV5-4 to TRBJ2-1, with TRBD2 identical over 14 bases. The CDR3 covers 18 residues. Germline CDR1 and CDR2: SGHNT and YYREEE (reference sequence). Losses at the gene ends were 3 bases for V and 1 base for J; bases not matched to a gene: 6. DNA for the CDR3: TGTGCCAGCAGCTCGGGACTAGCGGGAGTGGAGTCCTACAATGAGCAGTTCTTC. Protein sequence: CASSSGLAGVESYNEQFF.

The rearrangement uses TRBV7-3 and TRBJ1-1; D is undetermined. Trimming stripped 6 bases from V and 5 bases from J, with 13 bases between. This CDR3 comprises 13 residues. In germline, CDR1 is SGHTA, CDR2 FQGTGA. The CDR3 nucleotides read TGTGCCAGCAGTTCCAGTGGGAGGACTGAAGCTTTCTTT. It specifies CASSSSGRTEAFF.

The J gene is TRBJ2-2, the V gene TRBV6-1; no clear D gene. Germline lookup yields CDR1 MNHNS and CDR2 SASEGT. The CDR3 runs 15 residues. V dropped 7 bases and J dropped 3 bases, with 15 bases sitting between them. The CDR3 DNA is TGTGCCAGCATACGAGAGGTCATTTACACCGGGGAGCTGTTTTTT. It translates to CASIREVIYTGELFF.

CDR3: CAWSYTTEAFF. The CDR3 coding sequence is TGTGCCTGGAGTTATACCACTGAAGCTTTCTTT. The J gene is TRBJ1-1, the V gene TRBV30; D remains ambiguous. The V and J ends lost 2 bases and 4 bases respectively, with 5 bases between them. This CDR3 spans 11 amino acids. CDR1 is GTSNPN and CDR2 is SVGIG in the germline V gene (reference sequence).

CDR3 bases: TGTGCCAGCAGCCGGGCATTAACAGGGGCGGCAGATACGCAGTATTTT. This translates into CASSRALTGAADTQYF. The chain has TRBV7-2 and TRBJ2-3; 7 positions match TRBD1. CDR1 and CDR2 (germline): SGHTA, FQGNSA. CDR3 size: 16 residues. J gave up 4 bases and V 5 bases, and 12 bases lay outside the gene matches. Using reference TRBV7-2 and TRBJ2-3 for the parts outside the CDR3, the full variable domain is GAGVSQSPSNKVTEKGKDVELRCDPISGHTALYWYRQSLGQGLEFLIYFQGNSAPDKSGLPSDRFSAERTGGSVSTLTIQRTQQEDSAVYLCASSRALTGAADTQYFGPGTRLTVL.

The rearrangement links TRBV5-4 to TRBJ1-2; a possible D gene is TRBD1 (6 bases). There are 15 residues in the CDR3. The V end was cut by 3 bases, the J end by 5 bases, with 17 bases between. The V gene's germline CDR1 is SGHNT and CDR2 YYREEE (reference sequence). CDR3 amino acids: CASSSPTGSWYGYTF. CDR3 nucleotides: TGTGCCAGCAGCTCCCCGACAGGTTCCTGGTATGGCTACACCTTC.

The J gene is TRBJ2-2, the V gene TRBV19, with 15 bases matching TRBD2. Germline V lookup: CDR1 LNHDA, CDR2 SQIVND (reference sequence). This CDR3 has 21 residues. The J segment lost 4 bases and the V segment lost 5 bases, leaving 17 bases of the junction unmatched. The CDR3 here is CASSPSTRTSGRAGGTGELFF. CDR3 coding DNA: TGTGCCAGTAGTCCGAGTACCAGGACTAGCGGGAGGGCAGGCGGCACCGGGGAGCTGTTTTTT.

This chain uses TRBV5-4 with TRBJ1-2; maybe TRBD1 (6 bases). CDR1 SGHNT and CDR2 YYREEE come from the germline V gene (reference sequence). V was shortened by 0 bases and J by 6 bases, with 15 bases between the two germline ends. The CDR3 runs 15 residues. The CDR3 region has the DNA TGTGCCAGCAGCTTGGAGGCCAGGGGTTTTGATGGCTACACCTTC. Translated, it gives CASSLEARGFDGYTF.

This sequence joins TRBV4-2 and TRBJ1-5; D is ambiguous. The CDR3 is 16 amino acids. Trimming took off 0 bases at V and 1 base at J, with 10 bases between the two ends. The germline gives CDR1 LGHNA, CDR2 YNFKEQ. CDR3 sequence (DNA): TGTGCCAGCAGCCAAGATGGAGGCGGAAGCAATCAGCCCCAGCATTTT. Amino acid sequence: CASSQDGGGSNQPQHF.

CDR3 nucleotides: TGCGCCAGCGGTTTACAGCCGACCACTTATAATTCACCCCTCCACTTT. Translating it yields CASGLQPTTYNSPLHF. The chain couples TRBV5-1 to TRBJ1-6, with D unresolved. Germline V gene sequence: CDR1 SGHRS, CDR2 YFSETQ. The CDR3 sequence is 16 residues long. The ends were cut back, 7 bases at V and 4 bases at J, with 18 bases in the middle.

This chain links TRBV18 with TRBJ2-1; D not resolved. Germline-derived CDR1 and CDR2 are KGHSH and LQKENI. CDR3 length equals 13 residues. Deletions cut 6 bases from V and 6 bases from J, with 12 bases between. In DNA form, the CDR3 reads TGTGCCAGCTCTTTACCTCCGATCAATGAGCAGTTCTTC. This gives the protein CASSLPPINEQFF.

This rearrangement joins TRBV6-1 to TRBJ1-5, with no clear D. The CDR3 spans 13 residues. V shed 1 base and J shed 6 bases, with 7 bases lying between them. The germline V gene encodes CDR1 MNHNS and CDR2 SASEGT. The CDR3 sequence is CASSEVGTQPQHF. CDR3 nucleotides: TGTGCCAGCAGTGAAGTGGGCACTCAGCCCCAGCATTTT.

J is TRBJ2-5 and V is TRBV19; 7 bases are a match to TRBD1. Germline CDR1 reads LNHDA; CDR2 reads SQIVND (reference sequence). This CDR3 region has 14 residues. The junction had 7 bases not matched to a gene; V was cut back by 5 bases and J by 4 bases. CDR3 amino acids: CASSPSGGRETQYF. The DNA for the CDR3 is TGTGCCAGTAGTCCCTCAGGGGGTAGAGAGACCCAGTACTTC.

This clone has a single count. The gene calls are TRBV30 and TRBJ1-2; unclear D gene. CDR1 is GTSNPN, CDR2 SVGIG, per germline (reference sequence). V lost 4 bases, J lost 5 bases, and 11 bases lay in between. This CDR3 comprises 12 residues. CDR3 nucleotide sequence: TGTGCCTGGACCGTTACCGGGTATGGCTACACCTTC. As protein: CAWTVTGYGYTF.

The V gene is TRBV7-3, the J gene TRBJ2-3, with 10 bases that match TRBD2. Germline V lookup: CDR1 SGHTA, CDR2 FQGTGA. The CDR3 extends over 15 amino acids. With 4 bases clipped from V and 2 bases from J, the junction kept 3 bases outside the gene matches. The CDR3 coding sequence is TGTGCCAGCAGCTGGACTAGCGGACCCACAGATACGCAGTATTTT. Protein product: CASSWTSGPTDTQYF. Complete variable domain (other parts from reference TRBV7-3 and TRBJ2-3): GAGVSQTPSNKVTEKGKYVELRCDPISGHTALYWYRQSLGQGPEFLIYFQGTGAADDSGLPNDRFFAVRPEGSVSTLKIQRTERGDSAVYLCASSWTSGPTDTQYFGPGTRLTVL.

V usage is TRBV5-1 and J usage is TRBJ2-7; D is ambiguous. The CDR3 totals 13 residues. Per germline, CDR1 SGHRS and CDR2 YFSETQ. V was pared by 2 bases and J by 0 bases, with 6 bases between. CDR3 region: CASSFGVSYEQYF. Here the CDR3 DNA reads TGCGCCAGCAGCTTTGGGGTCTCCTACGAGCAGTACTTC. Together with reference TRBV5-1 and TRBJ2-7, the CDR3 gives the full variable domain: KAGVTQTPRYLIKTRGQQVTLSCSPISGHRSVSWYQQTPGQGLQFLFEYFSETQRNKGNFPGRFSGRQFSNSRSEMNVSTLELGDSALYLCASSFGVSYEQYFGPGTRLTVT.

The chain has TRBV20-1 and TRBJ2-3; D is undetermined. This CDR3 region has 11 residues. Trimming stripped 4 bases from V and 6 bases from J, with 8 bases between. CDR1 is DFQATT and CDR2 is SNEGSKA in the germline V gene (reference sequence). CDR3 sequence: CSANTRDTQYF. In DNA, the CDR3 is TGCAGTGCTAACACGAGGGATACGCAGTATTTT.

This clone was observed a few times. The CDR3 nucleotides read TGTGCCAGCAGCTTAAATCGGGACTCCCGTCCTAGCACAGATACGCAGTATTTT. It translates to CASSLNRDSRPSTDTQYF. V usage is TRBV7-9 and J usage is TRBJ2-3; D might be TRBD2 (6 bases). V was pared by 2 bases and J by 0 bases, with 18 bases between. CDR1 and CDR2 from the germline V gene are SEHNR and FQNEAQ (reference sequence). The CDR3 covers 18 residues.

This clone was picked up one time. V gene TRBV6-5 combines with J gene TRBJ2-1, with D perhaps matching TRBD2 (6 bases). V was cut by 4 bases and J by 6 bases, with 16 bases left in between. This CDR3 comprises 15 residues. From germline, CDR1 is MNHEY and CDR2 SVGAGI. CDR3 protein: CASSFPGGAGNEQFF. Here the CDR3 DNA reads TGTGCCAGCAGTTTCCCCGGCGGGGCGGGCAATGAGCAGTTCTTC.

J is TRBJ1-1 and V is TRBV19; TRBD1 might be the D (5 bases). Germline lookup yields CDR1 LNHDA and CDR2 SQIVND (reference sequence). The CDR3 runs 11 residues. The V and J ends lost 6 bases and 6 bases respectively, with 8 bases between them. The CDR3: CASSRGSEAFF. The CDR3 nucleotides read TGTGCCAGTAGCCGGGGGTCTGAAGCTTTCTTT.

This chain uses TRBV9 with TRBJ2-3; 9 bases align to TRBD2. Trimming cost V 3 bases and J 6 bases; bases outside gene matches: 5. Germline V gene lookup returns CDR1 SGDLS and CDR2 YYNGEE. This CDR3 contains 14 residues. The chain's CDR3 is CASSGTSAADTQYF. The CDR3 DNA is TGTGCCAGCAGCGGGACTAGCGCTGCGGATACGCAGTATTTT.